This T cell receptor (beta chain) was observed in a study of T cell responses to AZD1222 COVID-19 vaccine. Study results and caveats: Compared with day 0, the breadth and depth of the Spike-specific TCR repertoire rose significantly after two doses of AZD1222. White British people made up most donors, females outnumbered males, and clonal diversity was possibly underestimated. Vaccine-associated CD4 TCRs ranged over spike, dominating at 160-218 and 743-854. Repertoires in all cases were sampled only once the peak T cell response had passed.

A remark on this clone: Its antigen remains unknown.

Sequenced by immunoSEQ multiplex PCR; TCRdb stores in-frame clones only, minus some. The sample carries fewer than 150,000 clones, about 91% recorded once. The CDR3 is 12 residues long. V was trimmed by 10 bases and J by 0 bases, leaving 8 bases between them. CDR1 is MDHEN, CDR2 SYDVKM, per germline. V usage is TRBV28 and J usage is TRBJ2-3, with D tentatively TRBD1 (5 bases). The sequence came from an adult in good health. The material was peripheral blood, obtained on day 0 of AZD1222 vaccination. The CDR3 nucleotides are TGTGCCACCAGACAGAGCACAGATACGCAGTATTTT. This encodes CATRQSTDTQYF.